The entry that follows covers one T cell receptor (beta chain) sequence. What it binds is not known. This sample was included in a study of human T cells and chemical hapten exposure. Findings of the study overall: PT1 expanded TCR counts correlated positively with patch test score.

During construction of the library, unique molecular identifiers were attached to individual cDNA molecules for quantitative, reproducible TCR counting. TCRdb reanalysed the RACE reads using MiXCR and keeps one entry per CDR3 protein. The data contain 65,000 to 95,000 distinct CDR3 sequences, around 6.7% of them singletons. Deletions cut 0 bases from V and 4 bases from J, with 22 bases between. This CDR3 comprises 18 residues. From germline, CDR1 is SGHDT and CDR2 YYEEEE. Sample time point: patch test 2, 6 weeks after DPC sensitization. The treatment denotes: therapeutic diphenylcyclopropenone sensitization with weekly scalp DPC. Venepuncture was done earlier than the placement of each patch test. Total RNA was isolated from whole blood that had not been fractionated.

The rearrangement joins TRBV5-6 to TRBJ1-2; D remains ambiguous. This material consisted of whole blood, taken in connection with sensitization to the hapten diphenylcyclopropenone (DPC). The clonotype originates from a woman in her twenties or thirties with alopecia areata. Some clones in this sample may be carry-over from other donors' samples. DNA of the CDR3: TGTGCCAGCAGCTTGGTGGGCACATGGGATCGGAATAGCTATGGCTACACCTTC. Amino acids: CASSLVGTWDRNSYGYTF. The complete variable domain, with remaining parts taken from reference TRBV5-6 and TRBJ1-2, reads DAGVTQSPTHLIKTRGQQVTLRCSPKSGHDTVSWYQQALGQGPQFIFQYYEEEERQRGNFPDRFSGHQFPNYSSELNVNALLLGDSALYLCASSLVGTWDRNSYGYTFGSGTRLTVV.